This is a list of T cell receptor beta chains from one sample in a study of monozygotic twins with inflammatory bowel disease. TCRdb reanalyzed the 5' RACE reads and collapses them to one entry per CDR3 protein, without DNA. The sample table sets out fewer than 550,000 distinct CDR3 sequences. Sequences were obtained from blood. Every receptor here comes from a human donor with ulcerative colitis or Crohn's disease, or a healthy co-twin of an affected twin (not recorded which). The CDR3 runs from the conserved cysteine through the conserved F or W. Fields, in order: CDR3 length, V gene, J gene, CDR3 protein.

>18|TRBV6-1|TRBJ1-1
CASYPAGSSRFRGSEAFF
>12|TRBV24-1|TRBJ2-7
CATSDVGYEQYF
>13|TRBV12-3/TRBV12-4|TRBJ2-1
CASSLAQGDEQFF
>19|TRBV6-4|TRBJ2-1
CASSPGTSGGASSYNEQFF
>13|TRBV18|TRBJ2-7
CASSPSGVGEQYF
>15|TRBV27|TRBJ2-2
CASSLQGVTTGELFF
>15|TRBV5-1|TRBJ2-7
CASSWRQGREGIQYF
>17|TRBV4-3|TRBJ1-4
CASSQDPNSPSWEKLFF
>16|TRBV27|TRBJ2-3
CASSLKTGGLADTQYF
>14|TRBV6-1|TRBJ2-5
CASRQQGVQETQYF
>17|TRBV5-1|TRBJ2-3
CASSLAKGQGSTDTQYF
>14|TRBV12-3/TRBV12-4|TRBJ1-1
CASSYIPLNTEAFF
>11|TRBV7-9|TRBJ1-1
CASSDLIEAFF
>16|TRBV5-4|TRBJ2-5
CASSSGASGRGETQYF
>11|TRBV12-3/TRBV12-4|TRBJ1-2
CASSFSAGYTF
>16|TRBV3-1|TRBJ2-3
CASRSSGGPFTDTQYF
>12|TRBV10-3|TRBJ2-1
CAIRPQGNEQFF
>14|TRBV5-6|TRBJ1-2
CASSSGGNNYGYTF
>15|TRBV5-1|TRBJ1-5
CASSLEPGDYQPQHF
>14|TRBV3-1|TRBJ1-1
CASSHGWENTEAFF
>16|TRBV20-1|TRBJ2-1
CSATREGDSTYNEQFF
>15|TRBV23-1|TRBJ2-3
CASSQVRGSTDTQYF
>16|TRBV5-1|TRBJ1-2
CASSPDRGWAIYGYTF
>14|TRBV18|TRBJ2-3
CASSYGLAADTQYF
>15|TRBV5-6|TRBJ2-5
CASSLVGGNRETQYF
>14|TRBV19|TRBJ2-1
CASRRDSSLNEQFF